Listed below are T cell receptor beta chains from one sample, sequenced in a study of PD-1 blockade in classical Hodgkin lymphoma. TCRdb keeps only in-frame clones here, not all; method: immunoSEQ multiplex PCR. The table has roughly 28,000 clones, roughly four fifths seen once. The source was peripheral blood mononuclear cells (PBMCs), collected before the fourth cycle of nivolumab. These receptors all come from a human donor with classical Hodgkin lymphoma. CDR3s include the opening cysteine and the closing phenylalanine or tryptophan. D genes are given only for firm matches. Not every row has a clone size; where given, it reads once, few, many or a size class.

15	TRBD1	-	TRBV9	TRBJ1-4	CASSVRGQVNEKLFF	TGTGCCAGCAGCGTAAGGGGACAGGTTAATGAAAAACTGTTTTTT
15	-	-	TRBV6-1	TRBJ1-6	CASRMDAGVNSPLHF	TGTGCCAGCAGGATGGACGCAGGGGTGAATTCACCCCTCCACTTT
19	-	-	TRBV5-1	TRBJ1-2	CASTLGGLALRRPNYGYTF	TGCGCCAGCACCTTGGGTGGTCTGGCCTTAAGGAGACCGAACTATGGCTACACCTTC
14	-	-	TRBV19	TRBJ2-3	CASSIVQGTDTQYF	TGTGCCAGTAGTATAGTCCAGGGAACAGATACGCAGTATTTT
13	-	once	TRBV5-1	TRBJ2-5	CASSSRPQETQYF	TGCGCCAGCAGCTCGCGCCCCCAGGAGACCCAGTACTTC
15	-	-	TRBV4-1	TRBJ1-6	CASSQWGADNSPLHF	TGCGCCAGCAGCCAATGGGGGGCAGATAATTCACCCCTCCACTTT
18	-	-	TRBV28	TRBJ2-6	CASSSFGLTQSRANVLTF	TGTGCCAGCAGTTCGTTCGGCTTGACACAAAGTCGGGCCAACGTCCTGACTTTC
15	-	-	TRBV19	TRBJ1-5	CASSIYDKSNQPQHF	TGTGCCAGTAGTATATACGACAAGAGCAATCAGCCCCAGCATTTT
14	-	-	TRBV2	TRBJ2-3	CASIRGATADTQYF	TGTGCCAGCATACGGGGGGCAACCGCAGATACGCAGTATTTT
16	-	-	TRBV7-3	TRBJ2-1	CASSPLSSRPHNEQFF	TGTGCCAGCAGCCCGTTATCTAGCAGGCCCCACAATGAGCAGTTCTTC
14	-	-	TRBV15	TRBJ2-1	CATLSGGLGNEQFF	TGTGCCACCCTATCCGGGGGACTGGGGAATGAGCAGTTCTTC
15	-	-	TRBV4-3	TRBJ1-2	CASSQEGPRYYGYTF	TGCGCCAGCAGCCAAGAAGGGCCACGGTATTATGGCTACACCTTC
17	TRBD2	-	TRBV19	TRBJ2-3	CASSTSSGGYSTDTQYF	TGTGCCAGTAGTACGTCTAGCGGGGGGTACAGCACAGATACGCAGTATTTT
16	TRBD2	-	TRBV7-3	TRBJ2-3	CASSPRLAGGSDTQYF	TGTGCCAGCAGTCCCAGACTAGCGGGGGGTTCAGATACGCAGTATTTT
15	-	-	TRBV6-1	TRBJ1-5	CASQSANLRNQPQHF	TGTGCCAGCCAATCTGCGAATTTGCGCAATCAGCCCCAGCATTTT
11	-	once	TRBV20-1	TRBJ2-3	CSATLEDTQYF	TGCAGTGCTACTCTGGAAGATACGCAGTATTTT
14	-	few	TRBV5-4	TRBJ2-2	CASTLGGGTGELFF	TGTGCCAGCACCCTCGGGGGAGGTACCGGGGAGCTGTTTTTT
13	-	-	TRBV11-1	TRBJ1-2	CASSFQLNYGYTF	TGTGCCAGCAGCTTCCAGCTTAACTATGGCTACACCTTC
15	TRBD1	-	TRBV4-2	TRBJ1-2	CASSQPRDRGSGYTF	TGTGCCAGCAGCCAACCCCGGGACAGGGGTTCTGGCTACACCTTC
15	-	-	TRBV7-6	TRBJ1-2	CASSLASSGNYGYTF	TGTGCCAGCAGCTTAGCGAGTTCGGGGAACTACGGCTACACCTTC
16	-	-	TRBV4-3	TRBJ2-1	CASSQDPRGTYNEQFF	TGCGCCAGCAGCCAAGATCCACGGGGCACCTACAATGAGCAGTTCTTC
15	TRBD1	once	TRBV4-1	TRBJ2-6	CAPGTGLSGANVLTF	TGCGCCCCCGGGACAGGACTCTCTGGGGCCAACGTCCTGACTTTC
14	-	-	TRBV7-9	TRBJ2-7	CASSLYAPTYEQYF	TGTGCCAGCAGCTTATACGCACCGACCTACGAGCAGTACTTC
11	-	-	TRBV20-1	TRBJ2-1	CSATRKYEQFF	TGCAGTGCTACGAGAAAGTATGAGCAGTTCTTC
14	-	-	TRBV7-3	TRBJ1-1	CASSPTGRVTEAFF	TGTGCCAGCAGCCCTACAGGGAGGGTCACTGAAGCTTTCTTT
13	-	-	TRBV9	TRBJ2-3	CASSVEKTDTQYF	TGTGCCAGCAGCGTAGAGAAGACAGATACGCAGTATTTT
14	-	-	TRBV5-1	TRBJ1-3	CASSLGVAGNTIYF	TGCGCCAGCAGCTTGGGGGTGGCTGGAAACACCATATATTTT
16	TRBD2	-	TRBV9	TRBJ2-3	CASSVGPAGATDTQYF	TGTGCCAGCAGCGTAGGGCCAGCGGGGGCTACAGATACGCAGTATTTT
15	-	once	TRBV7-8	TRBJ2-7	CASSSPSTRDYEQYF	TGTGCCAGCAGCTCCCCCTCGACTCGGGACTACGAGCAGTACTTC
16	-	-	TRBV11-3	TRBJ2-5	CASSQGRLGEEETQYF	TGTGCCAGCAGCCAAGGGCGTTTGGGGGAGGAAGAGACCCAGTACTTC
14	-	-	TRBV6-6	TRBJ2-7	CASSYSNPGYEQYF	TGTGCCAGCAGTTACTCGAACCCGGGGTACGAGCAGTACTTC
14	-	-	TRBV4-1	TRBJ2-5	CASSQPGRRGTQYF	TGCGCCAGCAGCCAACCTGGTCGGCGTGGGACCCAGTACTTC
14	TRBD2	-	TRBV11-2	TRBJ2-1	CASSSLAGNNEQFF	TGTGCCAGCAGCTCCTTAGCGGGAAACAATGAGCAGTTCTTC
16	-	-	TRBV7-3	TRBJ2-5	CASSLGPGEGQETQYF	TGTGCCAGCAGCTTAGGGCCAGGGGAGGGTCAAGAGACCCAGTACTTC
14	TRBD1	-	TRBV6-6	TRBJ2-4	CASRSGTGGNIQYF	TGTGCCAGCAGATCCGGGACAGGGGGAAACATTCAGTACTTC
14	-	-	TRBV5-1	TRBJ2-7	CASSFTFRDYEQYF	TGCGCCAGCAGCTTCACCTTCAGGGACTACGAGCAGTACTTC
10	TRBD1	-	TRBV6-5	TRBJ2-1	CASYRGQQFF	TGTGCCAGTTACAGGGGACAGCAGTTCTTC
14	-	-	TRBV15	TRBJ2-1	CATTDGSEYNEQFF	TGTGCCACCACTGACGGCAGCGAATACAATGAGCAGTTCTTC
10	-	-	TRBV2	TRBJ1-2	CAGWGSGYTF	TGTGCAGGGTGGGGGTCCGGCTACACCTTC
16	TRBD1	-	TRBV9	TRBJ2-3	CASSVARGQGTDTQYF	TGTGCCAGCAGCGTAGCACGGGGACAGGGGACAGATACGCAGTATTTT
14	TRBD2	-	TRBV6-1	TRBJ2-1	CASSQMTSGGEQFF	TGTGCCAGCAGTCAGATGACTAGCGGGGGGGAGCAGTTCTTC
14	TRBD1	-	TRBV10-3	TRBJ1-1	CAITRDRGGTEAFF	TGTGCCATCACCCGGGACAGGGGCGGGACTGAAGCTTTCTTT
13	-	-	TRBV30	TRBJ2-5	CAYRDFFQETQYF	TGTGCCTACCGGGACTTCTTCCAAGAGACCCAGTACTTC
14	-	-	TRBV7-2	TRBJ2-5	CASSSHPGKETQYF	TGTGCCAGCAGCTCACACCCGGGGAAAGAGACCCAGTACTTC
12	-	-	TRBV14	TRBJ1-1	CASSLVRIQAFF	TGTGCCAGCAGCCTCGTGCGGATCCAAGCTTTCTTT
15	TRBD1	-	TRBV6-1	TRBJ2-1	CASSENQGAFNEQFF	TGTGCCAGCAGTGAAAACCAGGGGGCATTCAATGAGCAGTTCTTC
15	-	once	TRBV2	TRBJ1-3	CASSEMRDSGNTIYF	TGTGCCAGCAGTGAAATGAGAGACTCTGGAAACACCATATATTTT
14	TRBD1	-	TRBV7-3	TRBJ1-6	CASRLDRANSPLHF	TGTGCCAGCAGACTCGACAGGGCCAATTCACCCCTCCACTTT
13	-	-	TRBV6-5	TRBJ1-5	CASSYRTLGKQHF	TGTGCCAGCAGTTATAGGACCTTGGGCAAACAGCATTTT
14	-	-	TRBV30	TRBJ1-4	CAWSKGLHNEKLFF	TGTGCCTGGAGCAAGGGGCTTCATAATGAAAAACTGTTTTTT
15	-	-	TRBV5-1	TRBJ2-2	CASSLASRNTGELFF	TGCGCCAGCAGCTTGGCGTCCAGAAACACCGGGGAGCTGTTTTTT
15	-	-	TRBV5-4	TRBJ1-1	CASSYGQVRNTEAFF	TGTGCCAGCAGTTACGGACAAGTTCGGAACACTGAAGCTTTCTTT
15	TRBD2	-	TRBV11-1	TRBJ2-2	CASSFGGGRDGELFF	TGTGCCAGCAGCTTCGGGGGGGGCCGAGACGGGGAGCTGTTTTTT
14	-	-	TRBV5-4	TRBJ1-2	CASSLLRADSGYTF	TGTGCCAGCAGCTTGTTACGGGCAGATAGCGGCTACACCTTC